What follows are 17 T cell receptor beta chains derived from one specimen sequenced in a study of vaccination and CD4 T cells after COVID-19. Sample time point: late sampling 161 to 241 days after vaccination in a few convalescent patients. Specified treatment: roughly 11-day PBMC culture with coronavirus spike peptide pools or control peptides (ViraFEST assay). What these receptors recognize is not known. The Oncomine TCR Beta short-read assay was what sequenced the DNA obtained from cultured CD4+ T cells. TCRdb reprocessed the PCR reads with MiXCR, giving one entry per CDR3 protein. The table includes roughly 19,000 distinct CDR3 sequences, about 45% detected once. Sequencing was performed on CD4+ T cells from blood, cultured in vitro, taken about 7 months after SARS-CoV-2 vaccination. Every receptor here comes from a human donor who had recovered from COVID-19.

This clonotype has more than one count but fewer than ten. The chain links TRBV20-1 to TRBJ2-7; 8 bases map to TRBD2. This CDR3 is built from 17 residues. The V gene end was trimmed by 6 bases and the J gene end by 3 bases; junction bases not matched to a gene: 19. CDR1 is DFQATT and CDR2 is SNEGSKA in the germline V gene (reference sequence). CDR3 nucleotides: TGCAGTGCCCGGGGGATAGCGGGGCTAGGCGGTAACTACGAGCAGTACTTC. This sequence encodes CSARGIAGLGGNYEQYF.

The V gene is TRBV5-4, the J gene TRBJ2-5, with 7 nucleotides matching TRBD1. The germline V gene encodes CDR1 SGHNT and CDR2 YYREEE (reference sequence). Unmatched junction bases numbered 3, after V lost 4 bases and J lost 3 bases. The CDR3 has 13 residues. CDR3: CASSVGTEETQYF. Written as DNA, the CDR3 is TGTGCCAGCAGCGTGGGGACAGAAGAGACCCAGTACTTC.

The V gene is TRBV6-2 or TRBV6-3, the J gene TRBJ2-3, with D maybe TRBD2 (6 bases). The CDR3 runs to 12 residues. Germline CDR1 is MNHEY and CDR2 is SVGEGT. V was trimmed by 6 bases and J by 6 bases, leaving 10 bases between them. The CDR3 is CASSGTGDTQYF. CDR3 nucleotides: TGTGCCAGCAGCGGGACTGGGGATACGCAGTATTTT.

The chain is built from TRBV20-1 and TRBJ2-7, with 10 bases aligning to TRBD2. The germline V gene encodes CDR1 DFQATT and CDR2 SNEGSKA (reference sequence). The ends lost 5 bases at V and 7 bases at J; junction bases unmatched: 5. This CDR3 is built from 12 residues. In DNA, the CDR3 is TGCAGTGCTGCCAGACTAGCGGGTGAGCAGTACTTC. This codes for CSAARLAGEQYF.

The chain is built from TRBV20-1 and TRBJ2-1; 9 bases line up with TRBD2. V was clipped by 5 bases and J by 7 bases; unmatched bases: 9. There are 14 residues in the CDR3. Germline-derived CDR1 and CDR2 are DFQATT and SNEGSKA (reference sequence). CDR3 in amino acids: CSAYISGRGNEQFF. CDR3 DNA: TGCAGTGCTTACATTAGCGGGAGAGGAAATGAGCAGTTCTTC.

The chain joins TRBV11-3 to TRBJ2-7, with unresolved D. V lost 3 bases, J lost 7 bases, and 19 bases lay in between. The CDR3 is 15 amino acids. The V gene's germline CDR1 is SGHNT and CDR2 YENEEA. The CDR3 DNA follows: TGTGCCAGCAGCTTTGCAGGACCTACGAGCAGTGAGCAGTACTTC. This encodes CASSFAGPTSSEQYF.

This chain connects TRBV20-1 to TRBJ1-6; 7 bases are shared with TRBD1. With V trimmed by 2 bases and J by 0 bases, 4 bases remained unmatched. CDR3 length: 16 residues. Germline CDR1 and CDR2: DFQATT and SNEGSKA (reference sequence). The CDR3 protein is CSARKAGGSYNSPLHF. CDR3 coding DNA: TGCAGTGCTAGAAAGGCAGGGGGCTCCTATAATTCACCCCTCCACTTT.

The chain's CDR3 is CASSYTPNTDTQYF. The CDR3, as DNA: TGTGCCAGCAGTTATACCCCAAACACAGATACGCAGTATTTT. The rearrangement links TRBV6-5 to TRBJ2-3; D is uncertain. V lost 3 bases and J 2 bases, leaving 9 bases between the germline ends. The CDR3 covers 14 residues. In germline, CDR1 is MNHEY, CDR2 SVGAGI.

The chain has TRBV20-1 and TRBJ1-2; unclear D gene. CDR1 and CDR2 from the germline V gene are DFQATT and SNEGSKA (reference sequence). The CDR3 length is 11 residues. V lost 3 bases, J lost 4 bases, and 6 bases lay in between. The CDR3 bases are TGCAGTGCTAGCTTGCCCTATGGCTACACCTTC. It codes for CSASLPYGYTF.

This rearrangement joins TRBV7-9 to TRBJ2-1, with a possible D match to TRBD2 (5 bases). Germline V gene sequence: CDR1 SEHNR, CDR2 FQNEAQ (reference sequence). This CDR3 comprises 15 residues. V gave up 2 bases and J gave up 8 bases, with 16 bases separating them. CDR3 loop: CASSLSPASSYEQFF. Written as DNA, the CDR3 is TGTGCCAGCAGCTTATCTCCGGCTAGCAGCTATGAGCAGTTCTTC.

V and J are TRBV7-8 and TRBJ2-3; maybe TRBD2 (5 bases). V was clipped by 3 bases and J by 0 bases, with 10 bases between them. This CDR3 contains 15 residues. Germline V CDR1 and CDR2: SGHVS, FQNEAQ. The CDR3 spells CASSFGEISTDTQYF. CDR3 bases: TGTGCCAGCAGCTTTGGGGAGATCAGCACAGATACGCAGTATTTT.

This clonotype was counted a few times. V and J are TRBV11-3 and TRBJ2-7; 8 bases line up with TRBD1. The CDR3 covers 14 residues. Looked up from germline, CDR1 is SGHNT and CDR2 is YENEEA. Trimming at V came to 5 bases and at J to 0 bases, leaving 3 bases not matched to a gene. The CDR3 sequence: CASSQGQGSYEQYF. CDR3 bases: TGTGCCAGCAGCCAAGGACAGGGCTCCTACGAGCAGTACTTC.

J is TRBJ2-3 and V is TRBV6-4; 10 bases match TRBD2. The ends lost 4 bases at V and 2 bases at J; junction bases unmatched: 3. The CDR3 loop spans 15 amino acids. Germline V gene sequence: CDR1 MRHNA, CDR2 SNTAGT. The CDR3 here is CASSVAGGATDTQYF. The CDR3 bases are TGTGCCAGCAGTGTAGCGGGAGGCGCCACAGATACGCAGTATTTT.

The chain links TRBV7-6 to TRBJ2-1, with 7 bases lining up with TRBD2. The CDR3 spans 18 residues. From germline, CDR1 is SGHVS and CDR2 FNYEAQ. The J segment lost 0 bases and the V segment lost 0 bases, leaving 8 bases of the junction unmatched. The CDR3 here is CASSLAVSGGSSYNEQFF. The DNA of the CDR3 is TGTGCCAGCAGCTTAGCGGTATCGGGGGGAAGCTCCTACAATGAGCAGTTCTTC.

This clonotype showed up just a few times. The rearrangement uses TRBV20-1 and TRBJ2-1; unclear D gene. This CDR3 region has 14 residues. The germline CDR1 and CDR2 sequences are DFQATT and SNEGSKA (reference sequence). Trimming left V 7 bases short and J 0 bases short, with 13 bases between. Here the CDR3 DNA reads TGCAGTGTTATGCGGTCCAACTCCTACAATGAGCAGTTCTTC. It codes for CSVMRSNSYNEQFF.

CDR3 nucleotides: TGCAGCGCGTCTTCGGGGGAGTATACTGAAGCTTTCTTT. Translating gives CSASSGEYTEAFF. The rearrangement links TRBV29-1 to TRBJ1-1, with D possibly TRBD1 on 5 matching bases. Trimming stripped 7 bases from V and 5 bases from J, with 17 bases between. Germline CDR1 is SQVTM and CDR2 is ANQGSEA. This CDR3 has 13 amino acids.

The chain couples TRBV5-1 to TRBJ2-7; 7 bases map to TRBD2. V trimming: 0 bases; J trimming: 0 bases; junction bases outside the gene matches: 6. Germline V gives CDR1 SGHRS, CDR2 YFSETQ. This CDR3 region has 16 residues. CDR3 amino acids: CASSLANLADSYEQYF. CDR3 DNA: TGCGCCAGCAGCTTGGCCAATCTAGCGGACTCCTACGAGCAGTACTTC. Using reference TRBV5-1 and TRBJ2-7 for the parts outside the CDR3, the full variable domain is KAGVTQTPRYLIKTRGQQVTLSCSPISGHRSVSWYQQTPGQGLQFLFEYFSETQRNKGNFPGRFSGRQFSNSRSEMNVSTLELGDSALYLCASSLANLADSYEQYFGPGTRLTVT.